The clone carrying this T cell receptor (beta chain) was seen a few times. This record comes from a study of T-cell memory formation after mild COVID-19. V lost 2 bases, J lost 2 bases, and 3 bases lay in between. The germline V gene has CDR1 KGHDR and CDR2 SFDVKD. This CDR3 is 12 amino acids long. Constant-segment primers and 5'RACE yielded cDNA libraries for TCR alpha and TCR beta, each carrying sample barcodes and UMIs. MiXCR, applied by TCRdb to the 5' RACE reads, yields one record per CDR3 protein. The data show under 650,000 distinct CDR3 sequences, about a sixth seen once. The specimen sequenced was PBMCs or a T cell subset sorted from them (not recorded which). The chain is built from TRBV24-1 and TRBJ2-7; D not resolved. This TCR came from an adult woman who had mild COVID-19 (a few samples of this study predate the infection). Cell type and time point are not known. Here the CDR3 reads CATSDSTYEQYF. The CDR3 DNA reads TGTGCCACCAGTGATTCCACCTACGAGCAGTACTTC.